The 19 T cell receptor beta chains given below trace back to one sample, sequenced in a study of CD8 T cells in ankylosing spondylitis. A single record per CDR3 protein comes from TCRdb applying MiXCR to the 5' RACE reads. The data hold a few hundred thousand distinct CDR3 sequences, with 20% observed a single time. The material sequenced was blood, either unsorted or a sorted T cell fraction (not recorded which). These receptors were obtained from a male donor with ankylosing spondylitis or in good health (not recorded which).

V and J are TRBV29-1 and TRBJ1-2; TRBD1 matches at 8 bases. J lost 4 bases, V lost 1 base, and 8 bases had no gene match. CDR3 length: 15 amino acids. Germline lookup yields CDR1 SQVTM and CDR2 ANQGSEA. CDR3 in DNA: TGCAGCGTTGAAGGAGGACAGGGTCGGAGCTATGGCTACACCTTC. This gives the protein CSVEGGQGRSYGYTF.

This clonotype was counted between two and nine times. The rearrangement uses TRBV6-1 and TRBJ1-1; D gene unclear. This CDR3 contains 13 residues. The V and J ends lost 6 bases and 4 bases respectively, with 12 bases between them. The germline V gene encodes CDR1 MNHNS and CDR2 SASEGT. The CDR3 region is CASSVQASTEAFF. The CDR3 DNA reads TGTGCCAGCAGCGTACAAGCTAGCACTGAAGCTTTCTTT.

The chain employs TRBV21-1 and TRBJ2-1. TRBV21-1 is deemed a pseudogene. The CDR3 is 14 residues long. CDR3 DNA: TGTGCCAGCAGCCTAGCGGCCTGGGGTGGTGAGCAGTTCTTC. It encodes CASSLAAWGGEQFF.

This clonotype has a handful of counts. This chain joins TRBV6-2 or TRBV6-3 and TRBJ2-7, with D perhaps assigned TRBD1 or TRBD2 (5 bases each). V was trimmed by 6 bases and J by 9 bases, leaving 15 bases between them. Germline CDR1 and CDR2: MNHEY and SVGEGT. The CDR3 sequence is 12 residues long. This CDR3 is CASSHRGESQYV. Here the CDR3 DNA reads TGTGCCAGCAGCCACCGGGGCGAGTCGCAGTACGTC.

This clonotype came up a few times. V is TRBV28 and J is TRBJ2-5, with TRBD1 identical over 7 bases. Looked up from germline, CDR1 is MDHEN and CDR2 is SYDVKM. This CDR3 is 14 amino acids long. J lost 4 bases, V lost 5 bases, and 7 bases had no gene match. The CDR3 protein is CASSLTGVGETQYF. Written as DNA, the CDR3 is TGTGCCAGCAGTCTAACAGGGGTGGGAGAGACCCAGTACTTC.

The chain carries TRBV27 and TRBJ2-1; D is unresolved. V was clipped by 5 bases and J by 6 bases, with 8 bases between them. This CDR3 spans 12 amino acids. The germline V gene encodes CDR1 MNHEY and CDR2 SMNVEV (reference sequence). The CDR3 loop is CASSRLFNEQFF. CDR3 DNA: TGTGCCAGCAGTCGCCTCTTCAATGAGCAGTTCTTC.

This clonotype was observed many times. CDR3 region: CATRGTGPQSPLHF. CDR3 nucleotides: TGTGCCACCCGGGGGACAGGGCCTCAATCACCCCTCCACTTT. This chain links TRBV6-1 with TRBJ1-6; TRBD1 matches at 9 bases. Germline V CDR1 and CDR2: MNHNS, SASEGT. The CDR3 has 14 amino acids. The V gene end was trimmed by 10 bases and the J gene end by 10 bases; junction bases not matched to a gene: 11.

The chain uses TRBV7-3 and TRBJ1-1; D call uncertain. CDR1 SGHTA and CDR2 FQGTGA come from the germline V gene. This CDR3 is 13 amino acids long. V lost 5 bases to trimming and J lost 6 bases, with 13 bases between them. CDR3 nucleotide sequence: TGTGCCAGCAGCCCAGGCCGTGGCGCTGAAGCTTTCTTT. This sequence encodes CASSPGRGAEAFF.

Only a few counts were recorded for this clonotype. Here the CDR3 reads CSATQGTGYQPQHF. In nucleotides, the CDR3 is TGCAGTGCTACCCAAGGGACAGGGTATCAGCCCCAGCATTTT. The chain combines TRBV20-1 with TRBJ1-5, with 9 bases lining up with TRBD1. This CDR3 has 14 amino acids. V gave up 4 bases and J gave up 5 bases; unmatched junction bases: 6. The germline CDR1 and CDR2 sequences are DFQATT and SNEGSKA (reference sequence).

CDR3 region: CASNRGPTGMGNTGELFF. DNA for the CDR3: TGTGCCAGCAACCGCGGGCCTACGGGAATGGGGAACACCGGGGAGCTGTTTTTT. V is TRBV11-1 and J is TRBJ2-2; D is possibly TRBD2 (5 bases). CDR3 length: 18 residues. CDR1 is SGHAT, CDR2 FQDESV, per germline (reference sequence). The V end was cut by 7 bases, the J end by 1 base, with 22 bases between.

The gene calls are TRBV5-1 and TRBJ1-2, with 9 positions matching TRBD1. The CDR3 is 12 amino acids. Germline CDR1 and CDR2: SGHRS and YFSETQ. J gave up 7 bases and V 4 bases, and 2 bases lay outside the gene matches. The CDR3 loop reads CASSADRGGYTF. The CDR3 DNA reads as TGCGCCAGCAGCGCGGACAGGGGTGGCTACACCTTC. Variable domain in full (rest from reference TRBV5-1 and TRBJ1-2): KAGVTQTPRYLIKTRGQQVTLSCSPISGHRSVSWYQQTPGQGLQFLFEYFSETQRNKGNFPGRFSGRQFSNSRSEMNVSTLELGDSALYLCASSADRGGYTFGSGTRLTVV.

In nucleotides, the CDR3 is TGTGCCAGCAGCCCCTTCGCCCTAGGACTAGCGGGACCCTGCTCCTACGAGCAGTACGTC. It translates to CASSPFALGLAGPCSYEQYV. The rearrangement joins TRBV21-1 to TRBJ2-7; the table's TRBD2 call for D was not verified on the DNA. TRBV21-1 is a pseudogene locus. The CDR3 runs 20 residues.

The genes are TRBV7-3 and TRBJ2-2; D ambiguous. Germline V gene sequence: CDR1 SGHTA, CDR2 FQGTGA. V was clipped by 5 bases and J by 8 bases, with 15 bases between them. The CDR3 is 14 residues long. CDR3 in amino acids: CASSAGPVGGELFF. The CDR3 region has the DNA TGTGCCAGCAGCGCCGGGCCCGTGGGGGGGGAGCTGTTTTTT.

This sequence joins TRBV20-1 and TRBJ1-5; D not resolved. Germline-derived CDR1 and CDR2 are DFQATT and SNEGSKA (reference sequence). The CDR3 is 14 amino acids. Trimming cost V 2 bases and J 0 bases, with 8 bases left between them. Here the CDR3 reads CSARNRYSNQPQHF. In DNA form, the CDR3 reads TGCAGTGCTAGAAACCGATATAGCAATCAGCCCCAGCATTTT.

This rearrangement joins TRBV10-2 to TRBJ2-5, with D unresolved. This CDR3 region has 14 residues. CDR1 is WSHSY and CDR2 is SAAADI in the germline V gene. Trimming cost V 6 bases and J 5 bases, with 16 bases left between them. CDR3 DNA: TGCGCCAGCAGCCTGTTGGCAGCCGGGGAGACCCAGTACTTC. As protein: CASSLLAAGETQYF.

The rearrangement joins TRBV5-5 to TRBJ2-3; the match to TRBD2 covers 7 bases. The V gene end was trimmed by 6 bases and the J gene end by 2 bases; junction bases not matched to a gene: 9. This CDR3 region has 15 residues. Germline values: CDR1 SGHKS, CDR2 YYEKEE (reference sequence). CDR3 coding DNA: TGTGCCAGCACCCTCAGCGGGGTGTACACAGATACGCAGTATTTT. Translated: CASTLSGVYTDTQYF.

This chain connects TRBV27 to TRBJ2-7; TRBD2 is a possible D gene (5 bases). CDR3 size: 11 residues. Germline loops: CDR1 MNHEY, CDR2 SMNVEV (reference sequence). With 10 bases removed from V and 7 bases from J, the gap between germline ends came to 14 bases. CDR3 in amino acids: CATHGCGEQYV. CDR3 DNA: TGTGCCACCCACGGGTGCGGGGAGCAGTACGTC.

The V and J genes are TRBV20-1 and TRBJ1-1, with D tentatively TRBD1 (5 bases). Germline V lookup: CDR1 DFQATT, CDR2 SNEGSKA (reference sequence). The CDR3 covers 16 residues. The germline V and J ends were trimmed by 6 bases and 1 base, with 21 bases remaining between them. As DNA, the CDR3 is TGCAGTGCAAACCCCCCAAGGGACCACAGGAACACTGAAGCTTTCTTT. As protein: CSANPPRDHRNTEAFF.

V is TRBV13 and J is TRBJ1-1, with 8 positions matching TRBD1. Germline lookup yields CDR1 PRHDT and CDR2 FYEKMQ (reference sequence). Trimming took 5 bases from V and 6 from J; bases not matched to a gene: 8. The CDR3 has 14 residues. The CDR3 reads CASSQTGVAAEAFF. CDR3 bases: TGTGCCAGCAGCCAGACAGGGGTAGCGGCTGAAGCTTTCTTT.